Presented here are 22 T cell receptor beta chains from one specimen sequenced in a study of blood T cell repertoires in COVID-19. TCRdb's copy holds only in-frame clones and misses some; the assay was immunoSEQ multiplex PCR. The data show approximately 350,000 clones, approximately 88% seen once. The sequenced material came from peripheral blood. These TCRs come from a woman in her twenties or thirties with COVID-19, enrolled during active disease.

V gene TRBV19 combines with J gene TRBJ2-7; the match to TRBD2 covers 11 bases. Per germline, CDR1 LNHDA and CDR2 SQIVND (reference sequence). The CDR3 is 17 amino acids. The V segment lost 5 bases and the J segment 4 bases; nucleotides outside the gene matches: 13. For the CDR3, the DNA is TGTGCCAGTAGTGCGACACAACCTAGCGGGAGGTTTTACGAGCAGTACGTC. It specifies CASSATQPSGRFYEQYV.

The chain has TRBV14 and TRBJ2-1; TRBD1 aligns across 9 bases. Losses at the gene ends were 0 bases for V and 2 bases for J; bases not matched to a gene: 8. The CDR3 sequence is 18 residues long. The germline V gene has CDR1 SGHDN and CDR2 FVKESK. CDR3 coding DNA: TGTGCCAGCAGCCAAGACTCACCGGGACAGGGCCCCTACAATGAGCAGTTCTTC. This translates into CASSQDSPGQGPYNEQFF.

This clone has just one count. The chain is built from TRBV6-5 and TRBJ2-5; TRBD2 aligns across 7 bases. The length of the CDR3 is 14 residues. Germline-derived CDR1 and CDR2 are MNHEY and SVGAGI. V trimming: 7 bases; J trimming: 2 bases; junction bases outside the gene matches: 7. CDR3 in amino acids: CASNNGRGQETQYF. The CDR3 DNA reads TGTGCCAGCAATAATGGGCGGGGGCAAGAGACCCAGTACTTC.

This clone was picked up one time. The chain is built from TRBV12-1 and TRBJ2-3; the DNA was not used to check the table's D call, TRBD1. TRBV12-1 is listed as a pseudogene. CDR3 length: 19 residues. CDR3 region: CASSFAMPRPIRKADTQYF. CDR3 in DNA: TGTGCCAGCAGCTTTGCAATGCCCAGGCCTATAAGGAAGGCAGATACGCAGTATTTT.

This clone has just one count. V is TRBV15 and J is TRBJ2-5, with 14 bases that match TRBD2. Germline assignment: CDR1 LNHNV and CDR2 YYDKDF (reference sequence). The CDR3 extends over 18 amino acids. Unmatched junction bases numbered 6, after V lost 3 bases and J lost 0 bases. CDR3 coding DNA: TGTGCCACCAGCAGCCTCGGGACTAGCGGGGGACACCAAGAGACCCAGTACTTC. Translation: CATSSLGTSGGHQETQYF.

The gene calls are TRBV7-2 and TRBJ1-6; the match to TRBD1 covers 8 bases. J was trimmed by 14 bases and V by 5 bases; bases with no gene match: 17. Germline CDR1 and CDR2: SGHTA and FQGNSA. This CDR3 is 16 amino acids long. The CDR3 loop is CASSQGTGGTTVTLHF. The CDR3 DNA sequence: TGTGCCAGCAGCCAAGGGACAGGAGGAACAACGGTGACCCTCCACTTT.

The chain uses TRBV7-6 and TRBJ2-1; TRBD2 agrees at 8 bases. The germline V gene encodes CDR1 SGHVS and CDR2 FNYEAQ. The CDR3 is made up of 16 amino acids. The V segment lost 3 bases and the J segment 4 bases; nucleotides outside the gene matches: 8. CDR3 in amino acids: CASSFYVLAGYNEQFF. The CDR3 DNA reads TGTGCCAGCAGCTTTTACGTGCTAGCGGGTTACAATGAGCAGTTCTTC.

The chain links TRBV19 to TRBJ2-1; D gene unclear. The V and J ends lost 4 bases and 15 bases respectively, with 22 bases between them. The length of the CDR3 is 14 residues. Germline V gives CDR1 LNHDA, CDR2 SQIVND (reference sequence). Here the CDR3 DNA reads TGTGCCAGTAGTAAGTCGGTTCGTGAGGCGCCGGGGTTCTTC. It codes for CASSKSVREAPGFF.

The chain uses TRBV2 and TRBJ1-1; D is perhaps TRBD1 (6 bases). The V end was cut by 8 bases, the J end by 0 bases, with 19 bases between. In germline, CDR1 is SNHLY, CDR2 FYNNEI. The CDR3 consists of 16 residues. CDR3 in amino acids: CASFGGRNMMNTEAFF. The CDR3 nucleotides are TGTGCCAGCTTTGGGGGCAGGAACATGATGAACACTGAAGCTTTCTTT.

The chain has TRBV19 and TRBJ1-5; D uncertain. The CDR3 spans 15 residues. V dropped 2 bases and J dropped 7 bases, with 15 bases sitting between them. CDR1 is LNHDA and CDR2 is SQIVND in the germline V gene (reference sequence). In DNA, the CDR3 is TGTGCCAGTAGTATAAACCGGGAGACTGGGCAGCCCCAGCATTTT. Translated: CASSINRETGQPQHF.

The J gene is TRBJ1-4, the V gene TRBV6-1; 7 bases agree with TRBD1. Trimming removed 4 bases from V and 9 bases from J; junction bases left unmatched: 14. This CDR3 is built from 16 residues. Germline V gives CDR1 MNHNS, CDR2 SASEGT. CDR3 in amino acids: CASSAPSYDRDKKLFF. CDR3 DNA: TGTGCCAGCAGTGCCCCGAGTTACGACAGGGATAAAAAACTGTTTTTT.

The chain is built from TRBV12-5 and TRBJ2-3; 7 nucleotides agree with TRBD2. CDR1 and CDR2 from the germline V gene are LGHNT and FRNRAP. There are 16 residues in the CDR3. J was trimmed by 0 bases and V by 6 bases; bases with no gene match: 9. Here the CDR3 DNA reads TGTGCTAGTGGGGTAGGGACTACATCTAGCACAGATACGCAGTATTTT. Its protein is CASGVGTTSSTDTQYF.

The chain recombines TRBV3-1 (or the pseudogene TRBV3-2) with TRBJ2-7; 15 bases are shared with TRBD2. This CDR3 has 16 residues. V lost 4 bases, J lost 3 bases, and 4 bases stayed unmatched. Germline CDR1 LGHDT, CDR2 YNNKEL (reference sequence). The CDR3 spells CASSLGTSGRIYEQYV. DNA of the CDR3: TGTGCCAGCAGCCTCGGGACTAGCGGGAGGATCTACGAGCAGTACGTC.

The CDR3 protein is CASSMLTAGNTIYF. CDR3 DNA: TGTGCCAGTAGTATGTTGACAGCTGGAAACACCATATATTTT. The chain recombines TRBV19 with TRBJ1-3, with D perhaps TRBD1 (5 bases). The germline V and J ends were trimmed by 3 bases and 2 bases, with 8 bases remaining between them. CDR3 length: 14 amino acids. Germline lookup yields CDR1 LNHDA and CDR2 SQIVND (reference sequence).

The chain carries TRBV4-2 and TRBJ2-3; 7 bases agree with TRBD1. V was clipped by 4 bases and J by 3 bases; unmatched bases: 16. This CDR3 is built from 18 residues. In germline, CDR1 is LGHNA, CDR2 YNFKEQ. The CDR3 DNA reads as TGTGCCAGCAGCCCCCAGGTGGGACAGTATTATCCTACAGATACGCAGTATTTT. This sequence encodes CASSPQVGQYYPTDTQYF.

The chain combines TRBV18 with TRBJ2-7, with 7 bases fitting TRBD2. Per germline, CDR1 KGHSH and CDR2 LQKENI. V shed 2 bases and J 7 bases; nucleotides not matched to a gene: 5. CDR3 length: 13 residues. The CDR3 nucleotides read TGTGCCAGCTCACCAGTGGGAGGGAAAGAGCAGTACTTC. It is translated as CASSPVGGKEQYF.

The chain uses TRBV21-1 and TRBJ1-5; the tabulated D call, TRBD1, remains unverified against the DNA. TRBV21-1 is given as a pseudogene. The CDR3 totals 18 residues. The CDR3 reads CASRRLTGISPSNQPQHF. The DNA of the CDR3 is TGTGCCAGCAGAAGACTGACAGGGATTAGCCCTAGCAATCAGCCCCAGCATTTT.

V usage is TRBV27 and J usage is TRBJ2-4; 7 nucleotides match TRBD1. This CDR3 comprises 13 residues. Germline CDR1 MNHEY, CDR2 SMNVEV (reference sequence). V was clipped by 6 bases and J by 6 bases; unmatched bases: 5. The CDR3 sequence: CASRRDSSNIQYF. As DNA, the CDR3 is TGTGCCAGCAGGAGGGACAGCTCAAACATTCAGTACTTC.

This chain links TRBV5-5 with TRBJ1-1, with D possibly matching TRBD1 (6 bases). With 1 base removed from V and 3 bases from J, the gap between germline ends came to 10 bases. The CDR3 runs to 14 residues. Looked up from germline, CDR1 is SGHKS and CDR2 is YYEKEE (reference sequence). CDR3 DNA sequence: TGTGCCAGCAGCTTGATTCCAGGGGACACTGAAGCTTTCTTT. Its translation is CASSLIPGDTEAFF. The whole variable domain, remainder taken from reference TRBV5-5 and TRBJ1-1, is DAGVTQSPTHLIKTRGQQVTLRCSPISGHKSVSWYQQVLGQGPQFIFQYYEKEERGRGNFPDRFSARQFPNYSSELNVNALLLGDSALYLCASSLIPGDTEAFFGQGTRLTVV.

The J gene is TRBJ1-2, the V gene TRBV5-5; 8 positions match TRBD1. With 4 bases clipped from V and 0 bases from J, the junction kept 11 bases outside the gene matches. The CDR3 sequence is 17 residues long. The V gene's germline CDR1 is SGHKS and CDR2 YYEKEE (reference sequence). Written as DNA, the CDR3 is TGTGCCAGCAGCCCCCAGACAGGACAGGGAACTAACTATGGCTACACCTTC. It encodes CASSPQTGQGTNYGYTF.

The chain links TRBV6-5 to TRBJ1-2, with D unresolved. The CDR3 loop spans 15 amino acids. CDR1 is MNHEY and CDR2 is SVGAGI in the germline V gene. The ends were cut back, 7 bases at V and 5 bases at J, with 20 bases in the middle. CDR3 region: CASTSEGGPVYGYTF. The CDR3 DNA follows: TGTGCCAGCACCTCGGAGGGAGGGCCAGTATATGGCTACACCTTC.

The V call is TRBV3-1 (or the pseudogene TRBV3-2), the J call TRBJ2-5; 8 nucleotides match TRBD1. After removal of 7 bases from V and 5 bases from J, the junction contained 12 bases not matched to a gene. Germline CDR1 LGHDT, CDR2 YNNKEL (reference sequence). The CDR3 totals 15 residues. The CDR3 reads CASTAIIRDRETQYF. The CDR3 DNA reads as TGTGCCAGCACCGCCATAATTAGGGACAGGGAGACCCAGTACTTC.